The source of this T cell receptor beta chain is a study of T cell changes during pregnancy in multiple sclerosis. Per germline, CDR1 SNHLY and CDR2 FYNNEI. V gave up 4 bases and J gave up 8 bases; unmatched junction bases: 9. This CDR3 is built from 16 residues. The assay was immunoSEQ multiplex PCR, and TCRdb's table has in-frame clones only and misses some. This table holds roughly 69,000 clones, about nine tenths found once. This TCR was sampled from a female donor with multiple sclerosis, enrolled in a pregnancy study. The sample was peripheral blood, taken in the second trimester of pregnancy. V is TRBV2 and J is TRBJ2-1; the match to TRBD2 covers 12 bases. The CDR3 here is CASSAQLAGGKDEQFF. The CDR3 nucleotides are TGTGCCAGCAGTGCCCAACTAGCGGGGGGAAAGGATGAGCAGTTCTTC.